This T cell receptor beta chain was profiled in a study of shared T cell receptors in the human thymus. The table came from immunoSEQ multiplex PCR; TCRdb's copy has only in-frame clones and leaves some out. The sample records around 730,000 clones, 70% to 90% being singletons. The junction had 4 bases not matched to a gene; V was cut back by 0 bases and J by 6 bases. This CDR3 is built from 14 residues. Germline values: CDR1 LGHNA, CDR2 YNFKEQ. Separately, the same data were catalogued under a study of human thymus T cells.

The specimen sequenced was thymocytes. The clonotype was recovered from a girl younger than two with a congenital heart defect. The chain has TRBV4-2 and TRBJ2-7; 8 bases align to TRBD1. CDR3 nucleotides: TGTGCCAGCAGCCAAGAAGGCAGGGGGCGCGAGCAGTACTTC. Protein product: CASSQEGRGREQYF.